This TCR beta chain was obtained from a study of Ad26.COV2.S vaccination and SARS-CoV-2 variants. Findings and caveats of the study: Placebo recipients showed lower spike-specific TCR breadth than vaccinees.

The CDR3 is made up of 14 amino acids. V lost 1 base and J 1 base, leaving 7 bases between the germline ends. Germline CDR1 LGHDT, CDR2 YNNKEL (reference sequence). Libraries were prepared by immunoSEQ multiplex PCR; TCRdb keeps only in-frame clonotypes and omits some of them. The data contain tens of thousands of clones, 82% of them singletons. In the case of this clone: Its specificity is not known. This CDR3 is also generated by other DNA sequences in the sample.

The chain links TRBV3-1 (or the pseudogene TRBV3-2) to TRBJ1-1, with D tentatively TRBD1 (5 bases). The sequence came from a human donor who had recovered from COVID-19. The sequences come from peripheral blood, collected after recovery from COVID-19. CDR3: CASSQATGNTEAFF. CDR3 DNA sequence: TGTGCCAGCAGCCAAGCAACAGGGAACACTGAAGCTTTCTTT.